One and the same sample provided the 15 T cell receptor beta chains below, sequenced in a study of blood T cell repertoires in COVID-19. Using immunoSEQ multiplex PCR, the repertoire was profiled, and TCRdb retains in-frame clones only, with some absent. In the table there are under 200,000 clones, approximately 83% of which are singletons. Input material: peripheral blood. All receptors derive from a man in his 70s who had recovered from COVID-19.

The chain joins TRBV21-1 to TRBJ1-5; whether TRBD1, the table's D call, matches the DNA was not checked. TRBV21-1 counts as a pseudogene. The CDR3 runs 19 residues. For the CDR3, the DNA is TGTGCCAGCAGCAATCCCCGGGACAGGGGCTTTTATAGCAATCAGCCCCAGCATTTT. It codes for CASSNPRDRGFYSNQPQHF.

The rearrangement links TRBV5-4 to TRBJ2-7; the match to TRBD2 covers 14 bases. The CDR3 extends over 15 amino acids. V lost 4 bases and J lost 6; bases outside the gene matches: 6. Germline-derived CDR1 and CDR2 are SGHNT and YYREEE (reference sequence). The CDR3 DNA reads TGTGCCAGCAGCGTGGGACTAGCGGGAGATCGCGAGCAGTACTTC. It is translated as CASSVGLAGDREQYF.

The chain couples TRBV5-1 to TRBJ2-3, with 9 bases fitting TRBD2. The CDR3 loop spans 15 amino acids. J gave up 6 bases and V 2 bases, and 7 bases lay outside the gene matches. Germline values: CDR1 SGHRS, CDR2 YFSETQ. The CDR3 DNA follows: TGCGCCAGCAGCTTACGGACTAGCGCAGGGGATACGCAGTATTTT. Encoded protein: CASSLRTSAGDTQYF.

J is TRBJ2-1 and V is TRBV6-5, with 10 bases aligning to TRBD2. J was trimmed by 2 bases and V by 10 bases; bases with no gene match: 8. Per the germline V gene, CDR1 is MNHEY and CDR2 is SVGAGI. The CDR3 spans 15 residues. The CDR3 sequence is CATENLAGAYNEQFF. As DNA, the CDR3 is TGTGCCACCGAGAACCTAGCGGGAGCCTACAATGAGCAGTTCTTC.

The chain combines TRBV3-1 (or the pseudogene TRBV3-2) with TRBJ2-7; TRBD1 matches at 11 bases. V gave up 1 base and J gave up 3 bases; unmatched junction bases: 8. The CDR3 runs 17 residues. CDR1 and CDR2 from the germline V gene are LGHDT and YNNKEL (reference sequence). CDR3 sequence: CASSQGSTGTGGYEQYF. Here the CDR3 DNA reads TGTGCCAGCAGCCAAGGGTCCACCGGGACAGGGGGCTACGAGCAGTACTTC.

The chain combines TRBV19 with TRBJ2-7, with D possibly being TRBD1 (7 bases). This CDR3 is built from 13 residues. Germline CDR1 is LNHDA and CDR2 is SQIVND (reference sequence). V lost 4 bases to trimming and J lost 3 bases, with 10 bases between them. CDR3 DNA sequence: TGTGCCAGTAGTAGCGGGACAGACTACGAGCAGTACTTC. This sequence encodes CASSSGTDYEQYF.

The chain couples TRBV28 to TRBJ2-1; D perhaps matches TRBD2 (6 bases). The ends were cut back, 2 bases at V and 6 bases at J, with 14 bases in the middle. Per germline, CDR1 MDHEN and CDR2 SYDVKM. This CDR3 has 15 amino acids. CDR3 protein: CASSLHQPGGNEQFF. CDR3 sequence (DNA): TGTGCCAGCAGTTTACATCAGCCCGGGGGCAATGAGCAGTTCTTC.

The V gene is TRBV11-2, the J gene TRBJ1-2; 8 bases align to TRBD1. Germline CDR1 is SGHAT and CDR2 is FQNNGV. V trimming: 3 bases; J trimming: 8 bases; junction bases outside the gene matches: 17. The CDR3 spans 17 residues. The CDR3 is CASSLPSTGVVSEGYTF. In DNA, the CDR3 is TGTGCCAGCAGCTTGCCCTCGACAGGGGTGGTATCAGAAGGCTACACCTTC.

This chain connects TRBV10-3 to TRBJ2-5; D not resolved. The germline V gene has CDR1 ENHRY and CDR2 SYGVKD. The germline V and J ends were trimmed by 5 bases and 5 bases, with 12 bases remaining between them. The CDR3 extends over 13 amino acids. The CDR3 DNA follows: TGTGCCATCAGTCCGAGTCTACCCGAGACCCAGTACTTC. Its protein product is CAISPSLPETQYF.

The genes are TRBV28 and TRBJ2-3; weak D call: TRBD2 (6 bases). Per germline, CDR1 MDHEN and CDR2 SYDVKM. The CDR3 has 15 residues. V was trimmed by 4 bases and J by 5 bases, leaving 16 bases between them. The CDR3 loop is CASSSSGTSRDTQYF. The CDR3 DNA sequence: TGTGCCAGCAGTTCCTCCGGGACTTCGAGAGATACGCAGTATTTT. Using reference TRBV28 and TRBJ2-3 for the parts outside the CDR3, the full variable domain is DVKVTQSSRYLVKRTGEKVFLECVQDMDHENMFWYRQDPGLGLRLIYFSYDVKMKEKGDIPEGYSVSREKKERFSLILESASTNQTSMYLCASSSSGTSRDTQYFGPGTRLTVL.

V gene TRBV19 combines with J gene TRBJ2-5; 7 nucleotides agree with TRBD1. Germline assignment: CDR1 LNHDA and CDR2 SQIVND (reference sequence). CDR3 length equals 17 residues. Losses at the gene ends were 5 bases for V and 4 bases for J; bases not matched to a gene: 16. The CDR3 reads CASSSQGAQGLGETQYF. Here the CDR3 DNA reads TGTGCCAGTAGTTCCCAAGGGGCACAGGGGCTGGGAGAGACCCAGTACTTC.

Regarding this clone: In the same sample, other DNA sequences code for this CDR3. The chain carries TRBV18 and TRBJ2-3; the match to TRBD2 covers 15 bases. The CDR3 consists of 17 residues. Germline-derived CDR1 and CDR2 are KGHSH and LQKENI. V shed 6 bases, J shed 2 bases, and the junction held 6 bases outside the gene matches. CDR3 DNA: TGTGCCAGCTCCCCGGGACTAGCGGGAGGCTCCACAGATACGCAGTATTTT. Its translation: CASSPGLAGGSTDTQYF.

The chain combines TRBV6-2 or TRBV6-3 with TRBJ1-2; D uncertain. With 0 bases removed from V and 3 bases from J, the gap between germline ends came to 5 bases. The germline V gene encodes CDR1 MNHEY and CDR2 SVGEGT. The CDR3 runs to 13 residues. CDR3 sequence (DNA): TGTGCCAGCAGTTACTCAGCTGACTATGGCTACACCTTC. Translation gives CASSYSADYGYTF.

This sequence joins TRBV2 and TRBJ1-2; weak D call: TRBD1 (5 bases). Germline loops: CDR1 SNHLY, CDR2 FYNNEI. This CDR3 contains 14 residues. V was clipped by 6 bases and J by 7 bases, with 18 bases between them. In nucleotides, the CDR3 is TGTGCCAGCAGACAGGATTTCCCCTTCGGTGGCTACACCTTC. It yields the protein CASRQDFPFGGYTF.

The rearrangement uses TRBV19 and TRBJ2-6; 7 bases fit TRBD1. The CDR3 runs 15 residues. V was pared by 4 bases and J by 2 bases, with 2 bases of the junction left unmatched. The germline CDR1 and CDR2 sequences are LNHDA and SQIVND (reference sequence). Here the CDR3 DNA reads TGTGCCAGTAGTAGTACAGGGGCTGGGGCCAACGTCCTGACTTTC. It yields the protein CASSSTGAGANVLTF.